This T cell receptor beta chain was profiled in a study of blood T cell repertoires in COVID-19. Whole-study context: Sites in the United States, Italy and Spain provided acute and convalescent COVID-19 samples.

The authors' processing: Reference gene primers were amplified, and this amplification served to estimate nucleated cell counts. Clones were sequenced by immunoSEQ multiplex PCR, and TCRdb holds only the in-frame ones, with some missing. V and J calls and clone size are as listed in that table; D and trimming were resolved from the DNA. Among around 200,000 clones listed, 84% were seen once. Trimming cost V 0 bases and J 6 bases; bases outside gene matches: 3. The germline gives CDR1 GTSNPN, CDR2 SVGIG (reference sequence). There are 14 residues in the CDR3. The source material was peripheral blood. This TCR derives from a woman in her 70s with COVID-19, enrolled during active disease. This rearrangement joins TRBV30 to TRBJ1-2, with 11 bases aligning to TRBD1. The CDR3 coding sequence is TGTGCCTGGAGTGTGGACAGGGGGCTTCATGGCTACACCTTC. It is translated as CAWSVDRGLHGYTF.